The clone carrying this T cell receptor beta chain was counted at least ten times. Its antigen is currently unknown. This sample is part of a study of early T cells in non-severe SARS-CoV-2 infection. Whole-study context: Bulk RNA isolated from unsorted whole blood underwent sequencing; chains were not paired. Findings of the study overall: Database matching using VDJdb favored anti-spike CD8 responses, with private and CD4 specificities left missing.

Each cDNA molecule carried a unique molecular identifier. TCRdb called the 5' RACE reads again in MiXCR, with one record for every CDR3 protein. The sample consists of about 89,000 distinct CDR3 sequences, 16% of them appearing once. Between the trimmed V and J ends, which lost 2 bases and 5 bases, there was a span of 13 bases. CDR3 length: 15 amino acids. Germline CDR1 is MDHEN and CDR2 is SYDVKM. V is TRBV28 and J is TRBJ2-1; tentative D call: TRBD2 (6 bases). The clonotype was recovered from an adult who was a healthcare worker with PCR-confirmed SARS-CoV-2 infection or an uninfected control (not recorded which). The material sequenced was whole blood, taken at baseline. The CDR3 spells CASSLRWEVDNEQFF. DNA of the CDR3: TGTGCCAGCAGTTTAAGGTGGGAGGTAGACAATGAGCAGTTCTTC.